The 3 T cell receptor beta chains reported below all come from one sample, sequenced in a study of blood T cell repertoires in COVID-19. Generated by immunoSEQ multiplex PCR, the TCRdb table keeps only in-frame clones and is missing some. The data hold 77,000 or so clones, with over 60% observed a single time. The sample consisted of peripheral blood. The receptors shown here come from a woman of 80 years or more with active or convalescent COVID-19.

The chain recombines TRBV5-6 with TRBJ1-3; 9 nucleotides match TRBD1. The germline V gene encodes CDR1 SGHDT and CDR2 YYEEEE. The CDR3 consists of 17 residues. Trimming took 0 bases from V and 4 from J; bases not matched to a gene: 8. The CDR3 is CASSLGPTGGAGNTIYF. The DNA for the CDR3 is TGTGCCAGCAGCTTGGGACCCACAGGGGGCGCCGGAAACACCATATATTTT.

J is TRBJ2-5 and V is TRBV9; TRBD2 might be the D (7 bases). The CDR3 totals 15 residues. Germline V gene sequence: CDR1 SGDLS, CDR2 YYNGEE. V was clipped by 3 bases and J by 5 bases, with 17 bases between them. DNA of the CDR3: TGTGCCAGCAGCGAGGTGGGGGCGCGGGGGGAGACCCAGTACTTC. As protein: CASSEVGARGETQYF.

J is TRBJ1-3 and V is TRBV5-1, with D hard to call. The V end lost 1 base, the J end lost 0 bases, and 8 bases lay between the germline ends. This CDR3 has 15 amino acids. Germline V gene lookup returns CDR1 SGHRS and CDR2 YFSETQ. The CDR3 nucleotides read TGCGCCAGCAGCTTGTTGGGCGACTCTGGAAACACCATATATTTT. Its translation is CASSLLGDSGNTIYF.